This T cell receptor beta chain was found in a study of blood T cell repertoires in COVID-19. Original methodology: Amplification of reference gene primers was used by the study to estimate nucleated cell counts. The table came from immunoSEQ multiplex PCR; TCRdb's copy has only in-frame clones and leaves some out. The V and J calls and clone size come from that table; D and trimming were worked out from the DNA. Of 200,000 to 250,000 clones in the sample, 84% were seen once. The CDR3 is 13 residues long. Trimming took 5 bases from V and 1 from J, leaving 8 bases between them. Per the germline V gene, CDR1 is SEHNR and CDR2 is FQNEAQ (reference sequence).

Sequenced material: peripheral blood. The TCR comes from a woman in her sixties who had recovered from COVID-19. The chain couples TRBV7-9 to TRBJ1-2; D is ambiguous. CDR3 DNA: TGTGCCAGCAGCCCCGCGGATAACTATGGCTACACCTTC. Its translation: CASSPADNYGYTF.